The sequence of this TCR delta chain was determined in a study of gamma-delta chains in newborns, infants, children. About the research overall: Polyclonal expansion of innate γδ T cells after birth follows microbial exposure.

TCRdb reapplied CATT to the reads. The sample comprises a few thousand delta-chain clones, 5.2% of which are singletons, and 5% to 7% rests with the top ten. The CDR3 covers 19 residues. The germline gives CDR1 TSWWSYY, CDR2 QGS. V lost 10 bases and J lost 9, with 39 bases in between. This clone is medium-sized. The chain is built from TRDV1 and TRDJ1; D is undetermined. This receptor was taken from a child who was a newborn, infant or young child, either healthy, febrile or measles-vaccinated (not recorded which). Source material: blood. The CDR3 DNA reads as TGTGCTCCTGGAGTTGCCCCAGCGGGGCAGAGTGCAGGGGCTACGGAACTCATCTTT. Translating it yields CAPGVAPAGQSAGATELIF.